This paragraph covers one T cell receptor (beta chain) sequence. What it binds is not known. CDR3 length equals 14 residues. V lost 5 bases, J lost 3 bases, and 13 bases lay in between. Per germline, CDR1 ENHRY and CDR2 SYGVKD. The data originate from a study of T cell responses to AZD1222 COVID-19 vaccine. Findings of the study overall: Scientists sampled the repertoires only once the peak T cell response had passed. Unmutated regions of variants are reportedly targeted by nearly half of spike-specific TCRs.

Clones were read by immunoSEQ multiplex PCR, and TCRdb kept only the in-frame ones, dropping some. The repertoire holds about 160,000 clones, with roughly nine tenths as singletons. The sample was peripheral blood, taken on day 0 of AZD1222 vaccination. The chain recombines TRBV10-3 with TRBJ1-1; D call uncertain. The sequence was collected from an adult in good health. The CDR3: CAISRRALDTEAFF. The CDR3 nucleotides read TGTGCCATCAGTCGACGGGCGTTAGACACTGAAGCTTTCTTT.